This T cell receptor (beta chain) appears in the sequencing data of a study of T cells in localized non-small cell lung cancer. Study observations and caveats: The tumor had only one region sequenced, so heterogeneity remains possible.

Remarks on this clone: Its antigen remains unidentified.

The CDR3 is 14 residues long. Germline V CDR1 and CDR2: LNHDA, SQIVND (reference sequence). Trimming shortened V by 8 bases and J by 5 bases, and 18 bases separated the two germline ends. Clones were sequenced by immunoSEQ multiplex PCR, and TCRdb holds only the in-frame ones, with some missing. The data hold about 77,000 clones, with around 90% observed a single time. The sample here was peripheral blood, taken before any cancer treatment. This chain uses TRBV19 with TRBJ1-1, with D possibly matching TRBD1 (5 bases). The TCR comes from a woman aged 40-69 years with stage I squamous cell lung carcinoma. For the CDR3, the DNA is TGTGCCAGTTCCCCCATGGGGGTATGGACTGAAGCTTTCTTT. It is translated as CASSPMGVWTEAFF.